The 19 T cell receptor beta chains presented below share a single source sample, sequenced in a study. One entry per CDR3 protein results from TCRdb running MiXCR on the reads. The sample shows about 15,000 distinct CDR3 sequences, approximately 37% of them seen only once. Sequenced: blood. The origin of the receptors is a human donor.

In its sample, this clonotype is medium-sized. The chain recombines TRBV4-3 with TRBJ2-1; D is possibly TRBD1 or TRBD2 (6 bases each). Germline CDR1 is LGHNA and CDR2 is YSLEER. The CDR3 extends over 15 amino acids. Trimming cost V 1 base and J 4 bases, with 11 bases left between them. DNA of the CDR3: TGCGCCAGCAGCCAAGGAGTAGGGGGGTACAATGAGCAGTTCTTC. Its protein product is CASSQGVGGYNEQFF.

J is TRBJ2-2 and V is TRBV28, with TRBD2 matching 7 bases. CDR3 length: 14 residues. Trimming at V came to 7 bases and at J to 11 bases, leaving 13 bases not matched to a gene. The germline gives CDR1 MDHEN, CDR2 SYDVKM. CDR3 region: CASTPMGGTDELFF. The CDR3 DNA is TGTGCCAGCACTCCTATGGGGGGGACGGACGAGCTGTTTTTT.

V is TRBV30 and J is TRBJ1-1; maybe TRBD1 (5 bases). The V gene's germline CDR1 is GTSNPN and CDR2 SVGIG (reference sequence). Trimming removed 2 bases from V and 11 bases from J, with 15 bases in between. The CDR3 has 12 amino acids. The CDR3 loop reads CAWSPVGTDAFF. The CDR3 DNA is TGTGCCTGGAGTCCAGTTGGGACGGACGCTTTCTTT.

The rearrangement uses TRBV4-3 and TRBJ1-3; D gene unclear. CDR1 LGHNA and CDR2 YSLEER come from the germline V gene. This CDR3 contains 14 residues. Trimming removed 4 bases from V and 2 bases from J, with 9 bases in between. DNA for the CDR3: TGCGCCAGCAGCCGCAATGGTCCTGGAAACACCATATATTTT. Protein sequence: CASSRNGPGNTIYF.

V usage is TRBV30 and J usage is TRBJ1-5; D unresolved. Trimming shortened V by 5 bases and J by 6 bases, and 17 bases separated the two germline ends. CDR3 length: 14 residues. Germline V CDR1 and CDR2: GTSNPN, SVGIG (reference sequence). CDR3 bases: TGTGCCTGGGCCATACCTGGCGTCATTCAGCCCCAGCATTTT. It is translated as CAWAIPGVIQPQHF.

There are many counts of this clonotype. This chain links TRBV14 with TRBJ2-1; 10 positions agree with TRBD2. Per germline, CDR1 SGHDN and CDR2 FVKESK. The CDR3 has 15 amino acids. Losses at the gene ends were 7 bases for V and 7 bases for J; bases not matched to a gene: 10. CDR3 residues: CASTKGLAGDNEQFF. The DNA of the CDR3 is TGTGCCAGCACCAAGGGTCTAGCGGGAGATAATGAGCAGTTCTTC.

The chain is built from TRBV12-3 or TRBV12-4 and TRBJ2-5; 8 bases match TRBD2. The V gene end was trimmed by 6 bases and the J gene end by 1 base; junction bases not matched to a gene: 4. The CDR3 is 14 residues long. As DNA, the CDR3 is TGTGCCAGCAGCCGGGGGGGGGCCCAAGAGACCCAGTACTTC. Protein sequence: CASSRGGAQETQYF.

This sequence joins TRBV4-3 and TRBJ2-7, with TRBD2 matching over 7 bases. The CDR3 covers 16 residues. V lost 4 bases and J lost 1; bases outside the gene matches: 10. Germline assignment: CDR1 LGHNA and CDR2 YSLEER. This CDR3 is CASSRIISGRSYEQYF. In DNA form, the CDR3 reads TGCGCCAGCAGCCGAATCATTAGCGGGCGATCCTACGAGCAGTACTTC.

By share, this clonotype counts as medium-sized. This chain connects TRBV6-2 or TRBV6-3 to TRBJ1-6; TRBD1 might be the D (5 bases). V was pared by 8 bases and J by 7 bases, with 12 bases between. The CDR3 spans 13 residues. Germline V gives CDR1 MNHEY, CDR2 SVGEGT. The CDR3 loop is CASGAGVNSPLHF. For the CDR3, the DNA is TGTGCCAGCGGAGCGGGGGTCAATTCACCCCTCCACTTT.

By frequency in the sample, this clonotype is medium-sized (0.01 to 0.1%). The chain employs TRBV29-1 and TRBJ1-5; 7 bases are a match to TRBD1. J was trimmed by 2 bases and V by 7 bases; bases with no gene match: 11. This CDR3 comprises 15 residues. Germline V gene data show CDR1 as SQVTM and CDR2 as ANQGSEA. The CDR3 DNA is TGCAGCGACGGCCTTGACAGGGACGGCAATCAGCCCCAGCATTTT. This encodes CSDGLDRDGNQPQHF.

This clonotype was detected ten times or more. This sequence joins TRBV29-1 and TRBJ2-3; possible D gene TRBD2, 7 bases. The CDR3 extends over 15 amino acids. In germline, CDR1 is SQVTM, CDR2 ANQGSEA. Trimming stripped 4 bases from V and 5 bases from J, with 19 bases between. CDR3 bases: TGCAGCGTTGCACAGGGAGGGTCGCGGGGAGATACGCAGTATTTT. Translated: CSVAQGGSRGDTQYF.

This clonotype showed up many times. The chain employs TRBV4-3 and TRBJ2-1; 8 nucleotides agree with TRBD2. The CDR3 contains 16 residues. The V and J ends lost 4 bases and 5 bases, in that order; junction bases with no gene match: 10. CDR1 LGHNA and CDR2 YSLEER come from the germline V gene. CDR3: CASSRGEGLVNNEQFF. The CDR3 coding sequence is TGCGCCAGCAGCCGGGGGGAGGGACTAGTAAACAATGAGCAGTTCTTC.

On this clonotype: This could be a read error, since a much larger clone is one nucleotide away. The conserved phenylalanine or tryptophan is not found at the CDR3 terminus, so this likely reflects a read error. The chain links TRBV4-3 to TRBJ1-3; D is uncertain. This CDR3 is built from 13 residues. Germline CDR1 and CDR2: LGHNA and YSLEER. V was shortened by 5 bases and J by 0 bases, with 5 bases between the two germline ends. The CDR3 protein is CASSSDSGNTIYV. In nucleotides, the CDR3 is TGCGCCAGCAGCTCCGACTCTGGAAACACCATATATGTT.

The chain uses TRBV4-1 and TRBJ2-7, with D perhaps assigned TRBD1 or TRBD2 (6 bases each). V was cut by 4 bases and J by 7 bases, with 8 bases left in between. CDR1 and CDR2 from the germline V gene are MGHRA and YSYEKL. The CDR3 has 11 amino acids. CDR3 region: CASSRGGEQYF. DNA for the CDR3: TGCGCCAGCAGCCGAGGGGGGGAGCAGTACTTC.

This chain links TRBV20-1 with TRBJ2-6, with TRBD2 matching over 10 bases. V lost 7 bases, J lost 0 bases, and 15 bases stayed unmatched. CDR3 size: 19 residues. Germline CDR1 DFQATT, CDR2 SNEGSKA (reference sequence). The CDR3 DNA reads TGCAGTGACCTAGCGGGAGTCCCCGGGCTGTGCTCTGGGGCCAACGTCCTGACTTTC. It codes for CSDLAGVPGLCSGANVLTF.

The V call is TRBV28, the J call TRBJ2-2; tentative D call: TRBD1 (5 bases). The germline V gene has CDR1 MDHEN and CDR2 SYDVKM. CDR3 length: 13 residues. The CDR3 bases are TGTGCTAGACCGACAGAGAACACCGGGGAGCTGTTTTTT. Residues: CARPTENTGELFF.

By share, this clonotype counts as medium-sized. The rearrangement joins TRBV29-1 to TRBJ1-1, with D perhaps TRBD1 (5 bases). This CDR3 has 14 residues. The germline V and J ends were trimmed by 5 bases and 2 bases, with 15 bases remaining between them. CDR1 is SQVTM and CDR2 is ANQGSEA in the germline V gene. The CDR3 spells CSVNLREANTEAFF. Here the CDR3 DNA reads TGCAGCGTTAACCTCAGGGAGGCTAACACTGAAGCTTTCTTT. Filled out from reference TRBV29-1 and TRBJ1-1, the complete variable domain reads SAVISQKPSRDICQRGTSLTIQCQVDSQVTMMFWYRQQPGQSLTLIATANQGSEATYESGFVIDKFPISRPNLTFSTLTVSNMSPEDSSIYLCSVNLREANTEAFFGQGTRLTVV.

The CDR3 protein is CASSPTSGGETQYF. DNA for the CDR3: TGCGCCAGCAGCCCGACTAGCGGAGGAGAGACCCAGTACTTC. This chain links TRBV4-3 with TRBJ2-5, with 9 bases matching TRBD2. Germline V gene lookup returns CDR1 LGHNA and CDR2 YSLEER. V lost 4 bases, J lost 4 bases, and 4 bases stayed unmatched. The CDR3 totals 14 residues.

The CDR3 is CASSHLISGNEKLFF. CDR3 in DNA: TGCGCCAGCAGCCATCTGATAAGCGGGAATGAAAAACTGTTTTTT. V and J are TRBV4-3 and TRBJ1-4; no reliable D call. The length of the CDR3 is 15 residues. V was trimmed by 3 bases and J by 5 bases, leaving 13 bases between them. CDR1 LGHNA and CDR2 YSLEER come from the germline V gene.